The present entry profiles one T cell receptor beta chain with its context. This sample is drawn from a study of blood T cell repertoires in COVID-19. Whole-study context: The cDNA or gDNA used as material had been derived from T cells, B-cell-depleted T cells, or PBMCs.

The ends lost 3 bases at V and 4 bases at J; junction bases unmatched: 3. This CDR3 comprises 13 residues. Germline CDR1 MNHEY, CDR2 SMNVEV (reference sequence). Profiled with immunoSEQ multiplex PCR; TCRdb holds only in-frame clones, not every one. This table has about 97,000 clones, around 87% appearing once. Sequencing used peripheral blood. The chain recombines TRBV27 with TRBJ2-7; 7 bases are shared with TRBD2. The TCR comes from a human donor in a cohort sampled during active COVID-19. CDR3 coding DNA: TGTGCCAGCAGTTTGGGGGGGGTTTACGAGCAGTACTTC. It encodes CASSLGGVYEQYF.